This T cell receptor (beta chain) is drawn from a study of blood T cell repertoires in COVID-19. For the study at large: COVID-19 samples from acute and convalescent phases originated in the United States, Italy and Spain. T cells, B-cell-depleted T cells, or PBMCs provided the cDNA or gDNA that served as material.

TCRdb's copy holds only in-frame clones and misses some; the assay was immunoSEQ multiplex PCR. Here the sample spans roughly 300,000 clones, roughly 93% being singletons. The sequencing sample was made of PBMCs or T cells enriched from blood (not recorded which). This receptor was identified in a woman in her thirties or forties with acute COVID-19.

DNA for the CDR3: TGTGCCAGCAGGCTTGACAGCCGGATGAACACTGAAGCTTTCTTT. This gives the protein CASRLDSRMNTEAFF. V gene TRBV6-5 combines with J gene TRBJ1-1; a weak D match, TRBD1 (5 bases). Trimming shortened V by 6 bases and J by 0 bases, and 14 bases separated the two germline ends. The CDR3 is made up of 15 amino acids. Looked up from germline, CDR1 is MNHEY and CDR2 is SVGAGI.